Listed below are T cell receptor beta chains from one sample, sequenced in a study of shared clonotypes between healthy human individuals. Repertoires were generated with immunoSEQ multiplex PCR, while TCRdb's copy carries only in-frame clones and drops some. The data contain approximately 1.5 million clones, 95% to 99% of them singletons. What was sequenced was naive CD4+ T cells sorted from blood. The receptors derive from a man between 25 and 39 years old in good health. Both conserved end residues are part of each CDR3. A D gene is named only where the DNA matches it firmly. The listing skips clone size in some rows; elsewhere it reads once, few, many or a size class.

D,V,J,size,CDR3,DNA
NA,TRBV11-1,TRBJ2-1,NA,CASSPRQNPNNEQFF,TGTGCCAGCAGCCCCCGACAGAACCCGAACAATGAGCAGTTCTTC
TRBD1,TRBV9,TRBJ2-5,once,CASSAGTDLQETQYF,TGTGCCAGCAGCGCCGGGACAGACTTACAAGAGACCCAGTACTTC
TRBD2,TRBV2,TRBJ2-6,NA,CASRWGGNPGANVLTF,TGTGCCAGCAGATGGGGAGGGAACCCTGGGGCCAACGTCCTGACTTTC
NA,TRBV5-1,TRBJ2-5,NA,CASSLESGRETQYF,TGCGCCAGCAGCTTGGAGTCAGGGAGGGAGACCCAGTACTTC
NA,TRBV6-1,TRBJ2-2,NA,CASREVVNTGELFF,TGTGCCAGCAGAGAGGTCGTGAACACCGGGGAGCTGTTTTTT
NA,TRBV28,TRBJ2-7,once,CASVAMTYEQYF,TGTGCCAGCGTCGCGATGACCTACGAGCAGTACTTC
NA,TRBV29-1,TRBJ2-2,NA,CSVGPANTGELFF,TGCAGCGTTGGTCCAGCCAACACCGGGGAGCTGTTTTTT
TRBD2,TRBV18,TRBJ2-5,NA,CASSLGLEQETQYF,TGTGCCAGCTCACTGGGACTAGAGCAAGAGACCCAGTACTTC
NA,TRBV12-2,TRBJ2-3,NA,CASRIGTSGKVSDTQYF,TGTGCAAGTCGCATCGGGACTAGCGGGAAGGTCTCAGATACGCAGTATTTT
TRBD2,TRBV5-1,TRBJ2-3,NA,CASSSKPGGDTQYF,TGCGCCAGCAGCTCAAAACCGGGGGGAGATACGCAGTATTTT
NA,TRBV19,TRBJ2-7,once,CASSIFGPQGFRVGHEQYF,TGTGCCAGTAGTATCTTTGGACCACAAGGATTCCGTGTCGGCCACGAGCAGTACTTC
NA,TRBV5-5,TRBJ2-7,NA,CASSLEGPVYEQYF,TGTGCCAGCAGCTTAGAGGGACCGGTGTACGAGCAGTACTTC
TRBD2,TRBV28,TRBJ2-7,few,CASSQLAGGYEQYF,TGTGCCAGCAGTCAACTAGCGGGAGGGTACGAGCAGTACTTC
TRBD1,TRBV11-3,TRBJ2-1,NA,CASSHDRGPNEQFF,TGTGCCAGCAGCCATGACAGGGGGCCCAATGAGCAGTTCTTC
TRBD1,TRBV19,TRBJ1-5,NA,CASSDTGVSNQPQHF,TGTGCCAGTAGTGACACAGGGGTCAGCAATCAGCCCCAGCATTTT
NA,TRBV21-1,TRBJ2-7,NA,CASSKLASGRSVGPYEQYF,TGTGCCAGCAGCAAATTGGCTAGCGGGAGGAGTGTCGGTCCCTACGAGCAGTACTTC
NA,TRBV14,TRBJ2-7,NA,CASSHGGTASYEQYF,TGTGCCAGCAGCCATGGGGGGACGGCCTCCTACGAGCAGTACTTC
NA,TRBV30,TRBJ1-3,NA,CAWSVAGAGNTIYF,TGTGCCTGGAGTGTCGCAGGGGCTGGAAACACCATATATTTT
TRBD2,TRBV5-5,TRBJ2-1,once,CASSLVTTSGQQFF,TGTGCCAGCAGCTTGGTGACGACTAGCGGGCAGCAGTTCTTC
TRBD1,TRBV4-3,TRBJ1-2,NA,CASSQEDRARYGYTF,TGCGCCAGCAGCCAAGAAGACAGGGCTCGCTATGGCTACACCTTC
NA,TRBV18,TRBJ2-7,once,CASLLYEQYF,TGTGCCAGCCTGTTATACGAGCAGTACTTC
NA,TRBV2,TRBJ1-5,NA,CASSRSENQPQHF,TGTGCCAGCAGTCGGTCCGAAAATCAGCCCCAGCATTTT
NA,TRBV9,TRBJ2-2,NA,CASSVDSTGELFF,TGTGCCAGCAGCGTAGACAGCACCGGGGAGCTGTTTTTT
TRBD1,TRBV11-3,TRBJ2-1,NA,CASSSRDRDYNEQFF,TGTGCCAGCAGCTCGCGGGACAGGGACTACAATGAGCAGTTCTTC
NA,TRBV10-1,TRBJ2-3,NA,CASSEEGPIPTDTQYF,TGCGCCAGCAGCGAGGAGGGGCCCATCCCCACAGATACGCAGTATTTT
NA,TRBV5-6,TRBJ2-1,NA,CASSLLREPYNEQFF,TGTGCCAGCAGCTTGCTCAGGGAACCTTACAATGAGCAGTTCTTC